This section outlines one TCR beta chain sequence together with its context. Its antigen is unknown. Extracted RNA was reverse transcribed, and the resulting cDNA served as sequencing template. Sequencing used immunoSEQ multiplex PCR; TCRdb keeps in-frame clones, though not all of them. The sample yields 150,000 to 160,000 clones, 40% to 65% seen once. The data originate from a study of CD8+ T cells in alopecia areata. General observations from the study: Resident alphabeta T cells of normal skin are also sequenced in scalp samples.

PBMCs were stained for CD3, CD4 and CD8, and CD4+ and CD8+ T cells were sorted. The V and J ends lost 7 bases and 1 base respectively, with 14 bases between them. The CDR3 spans 14 residues. Germline values: CDR1 SNHLY, CDR2 FYNNEI. The chain couples TRBV2 to TRBJ2-7; D is unclear. This receptor was obtained from a human donor with alopecia areata. The source was CD8+ T cells sorted from blood, collected at week 0. The CDR3 is CASITSDGSYEQYF. CDR3 sequence (DNA): TGTGCCAGCATCACGTCGGACGGTTCCTACGAGCAGTACTTC.